The 6 T cell receptor beta chains presented below share a single source sample, sequenced in a study of T cell changes during pregnancy in multiple sclerosis. Repertoires were generated with immunoSEQ multiplex PCR, while TCRdb's copy carries only in-frame clones and drops some. The repertoire has more than 90,000 clones, approximately 92% of them found once; the top ten carry over 3%. The sample was peripheral blood, taken in the second trimester of pregnancy. The receptors here all came from a female donor with multiple sclerosis, enrolled in a pregnancy study.

The chain recombines TRBV5-6 with TRBJ2-1, with 10 nucleotides matching TRBD2. J lost 11 bases, V lost 4 bases, and 15 bases had no gene match. The CDR3 spans 16 residues. The V gene's germline CDR1 is SGHDT and CDR2 YYEEEE. The CDR3 loop reads CASSPDPGLALAKQFF. In nucleotides, the CDR3 is TGTGCCAGCAGCCCGGATCCGGGACTAGCGCTAGCAAAGCAGTTCTTC. Full variable domain (rest looked up from reference TRBV5-6 and TRBJ2-1): DAGVTQSPTHLIKTRGQQVTLRCSPKSGHDTVSWYQQALGQGPQFIFQYYEEEERQRGNFPDRFSGHQFPNYSSELNVNALLLGDSALYLCASSPDPGLALAKQFFGPGTRLTVL.

The rearrangement links TRBV2 to TRBJ2-5; D gene ambiguous. Per germline, CDR1 SNHLY and CDR2 FYNNEI. This CDR3 spans 13 amino acids. V lost 3 bases to trimming and J lost 2 bases, with 7 bases between them. The CDR3 DNA reads as TGTGCCAGCAGTGACGACTTTCAAGAGACCCAGTACTTC. Its protein product is CASSDDFQETQYF.

The V and J genes are TRBV6-5 and TRBJ1-1; D uncertain. The length of the CDR3 is 11 residues. The V and J ends lost 6 bases and 7 bases respectively, with 9 bases between them. Germline CDR1 MNHEY, CDR2 SVGAGI. This CDR3 reads CASSSNYEAFF. In DNA form, the CDR3 reads TGTGCCAGCAGCTCTAACTATGAAGCTTTCTTT.

The CDR3 sequence: CASSLFGGTGGNTQYF. DNA for the CDR3: TGTGCCAGCAGTTTATTCGGCGGGACAGGGGGCAATACGCAGTATTTT. The gene calls are TRBV28 and TRBJ2-3; 12 bases line up with TRBD1. V was clipped by 1 base and J by 7 bases; unmatched bases: 6. Germline V gene sequence: CDR1 MDHEN, CDR2 SYDVKM. The CDR3 runs to 16 residues.

The genes are TRBV29-1 and TRBJ2-1; the match to TRBD2 covers 10 bases. V lost 4 bases to trimming and J lost 3 bases; unmatched junction nucleotides: 0. CDR1 is SQVTM and CDR2 is ANQGSEA in the germline V gene. This CDR3 contains 13 residues. The CDR3 region is CSVGTSGYNEQFF. The CDR3, as DNA: TGCAGCGTTGGGACTAGCGGCTACAATGAGCAGTTCTTC.

The V and J genes are TRBV19 and TRBJ2-3; D remains unclear. CDR3 size: 15 residues. Per the germline V gene, CDR1 is LNHDA and CDR2 is SQIVND (reference sequence). The V and J ends lost 2 bases and 3 bases respectively, with 12 bases between them. CDR3 DNA: TGTGCCAGTAGTATATTGTCCGGCGGTACAGATACGCAGTATTTT. Its protein is CASSILSGGTDTQYF.